These 22 T cell receptor beta chains originate from one sample sequenced in a study of blood T cells in healthy people across ages. Sample-barcoded 5' priming and a J-beta primer mix drove a second PCR of roughly 6 to 12 cycles. TCRdb re-called the 5' RACE reads through MiXCR, storing one row per CDR3 protein. This table holds about 290,000 distinct CDR3 sequences, less than 30% found once. Sample: blood. These receptors originate from a woman aged 70-85 years in good health.

The V gene is TRBV6-4, the J gene TRBJ1-5; tentative D call: TRBD1 (6 bases). The length of the CDR3 is 14 residues. V dropped 6 bases and J dropped 6 bases, with 15 bases sitting between them. Germline CDR1 reads MRHNA; CDR2 reads SNTAGT. The chain's CDR3 is CASSTGQGSQPQHF. The CDR3 nucleotides are TGTGCCAGCAGCACAGGGCAGGGCAGTCAGCCCCAGCATTTT.

This clonotype was observed many times. The V and J genes are TRBV4-1 and TRBJ2-5; TRBD2 agrees at 11 bases. Germline CDR1 is MGHRA and CDR2 is YSYEKL. The CDR3 loop spans 14 amino acids. V lost 6 bases, J lost 5 bases, and 5 bases stayed unmatched. The CDR3 reads CASSSGRAAETQYF. The CDR3 DNA reads TGCGCCAGCAGTAGCGGGAGGGCCGCGGAGACCCAGTACTTC.

The V gene is TRBV28, the J gene TRBJ1-4; tentative D call: TRBD1 (6 bases). CDR1 is MDHEN and CDR2 is SYDVKM in the germline V gene. This CDR3 contains 16 residues. V was shortened by 1 base and J by 6 bases, with 15 bases between the two germline ends. In DNA, the CDR3 is TGTGCCAGCAGTTTATACGGTACAGGGTCGTATGAAAAACTGTTTTTT. Protein sequence: CASSLYGTGSYEKLFF.

The chain links TRBV20-1 to TRBJ2-2; D ambiguous. Per the germline V gene, CDR1 is DFQATT and CDR2 is SNEGSKA (reference sequence). V was clipped by 0 bases and J by 3 bases, with 14 bases between them. The CDR3 extends over 16 amino acids. CDR3 loop: CSARDITLPDTGELFF. The CDR3 DNA follows: TGCAGTGCTAGAGACATCACGTTGCCGGACACCGGGGAGCTGTTTTTT.

This sequence joins TRBV12-3 or TRBV12-4 and TRBJ2-5; the D gene could be TRBD1 or TRBD2 (5 bases each). The J call may be faulty, since TRBJ2-1 better matches the DNA end. There are 15 residues in the CDR3. The chain's CDR3 is CASSHSGAGNNEQFF. As DNA, the CDR3 is TGTGCCAGCAGCCACTCCGGGGCAGGGAACAATGAGCAGTTCTTC.

This clonotype appeared a few times. The chain uses TRBV29-1 and TRBJ1-5; D ambiguous. V gave up 6 bases and J gave up 1 base, with 13 bases separating them. CDR3 length: 14 amino acids. The germline CDR1 and CDR2 sequences are SQVTM and ANQGSEA. The CDR3 bases are TGCAGCGTCGTACTCGGTAGAAGCAATCAGCCCCAGCATTTT. This encodes CSVVLGRSNQPQHF.

The gene calls are TRBV6-1 and TRBJ2-1; D gene uncertain. CDR1 and CDR2 (germline): MNHNS, SASEGT. This CDR3 is 14 amino acids long. V was shortened by 3 bases and J by 11 bases, with 17 bases between the two germline ends. CDR3 sequence (DNA): TGTGCCAGCAGTGATTCCCACCTCGGTGATAAGCAGTTCTTC. Amino acids: CASSDSHLGDKQFF.

The chain links TRBV5-1 to TRBJ2-1; a weak D match, TRBD2 (7 bases). Trimming stripped 7 bases from V and 7 bases from J, with 12 bases between. The germline V gene has CDR1 SGHRS and CDR2 YFSETQ. There are 12 residues in the CDR3. The CDR3 here is CASGRGGNEQFF. The CDR3 DNA is TGCGCCAGCGGGAGGGGGGGGAATGAGCAGTTCTTC. Using reference TRBV5-1 and TRBJ2-1 for the parts outside the CDR3, the full variable domain is KAGVTQTPRYLIKTRGQQVTLSCSPISGHRSVSWYQQTPGQGLQFLFEYFSETQRNKGNFPGRFSGRQFSNSRSEMNVSTLELGDSALYLCASGRGGNEQFFGPGTRLTVL.

The chain has TRBV3-1 and TRBJ2-5; no clear D gene. The CDR3 runs 16 residues. The germline gives CDR1 LGHDT, CDR2 YNNKEL (reference sequence). Trimming removed 3 bases at V and 2 bases at J, with 16 bases between. The CDR3 is CASSHRFTNRQETQYF. CDR3 nucleotide sequence: TGTGCCAGCAGCCATCGTTTCACTAATAGACAAGAGACCCAGTACTTC.

A few counts support this clonotype. This rearrangement joins TRBV5-1 to TRBJ2-3; D unclear. The length of the CDR3 is 15 residues. V lost 3 bases and J lost 1, with 12 bases in between. Germline V lookup: CDR1 SGHRS, CDR2 YFSETQ. The CDR3 is CASSYLGDGTDTQYF. For the CDR3, the DNA is TGCGCCAGCAGCTATCTCGGCGATGGCACAGATACGCAGTATTTT.

The chain recombines TRBV5-1 with TRBJ2-4; 9 positions match TRBD1. The length of the CDR3 is 18 residues. Germline values: CDR1 SGHRS, CDR2 YFSETQ. J was trimmed by 2 bases and V by 4 bases; bases with no gene match: 13. The CDR3 region has the DNA TGCGCCAGCAGCCGAAACTACTATACAGGGGGCACCAAAAACATTCAGTACTTC. This sequence encodes CASSRNYYTGGTKNIQYF.

The gene calls are TRBV10-3 and TRBJ1-3; 9 bases fit TRBD1. V was clipped by 6 bases and J by 0 bases; unmatched bases: 6. Looked up from germline, CDR1 is ENHRY and CDR2 is SYGVKD. This CDR3 spans 16 amino acids. As DNA, the CDR3 is TGTGCCATCAGAGGCGGACAGGGGTCCTCTGGAAACACCATATATTTT. Protein sequence: CAIRGGQGSSGNTIYF.

This chain links TRBV6-5 with TRBJ2-4, with a weak D call TRBD1 (6 bases). The germline gives CDR1 MNHEY, CDR2 SVGAGI. V lost 0 bases to trimming and J lost 3 bases, with 12 bases between them. The length of the CDR3 is 16 residues. CDR3 amino acids: CASSYSGGMGKNIQYF. For the CDR3, the DNA is TGTGCCAGCAGTTACTCAGGGGGAATGGGCAAAAACATTCAGTACTTC.

This clonotype has more than one count but fewer than ten. The V call is TRBV12-3 or TRBV12-4, the J call TRBJ1-2; D gene uncertain. V was clipped by 6 bases and J by 7 bases, with 12 bases between them. CDR3 size: 12 residues. CDR3 amino acids: CASRVDTAGYTF. In DNA form, the CDR3 reads TGTGCCAGCAGGGTAGACACGGCTGGCTACACCTTC.

This clonotype was picked up a small number of times. CDR3 amino acids: CASSLLAGSAGELFF. In DNA, the CDR3 is TGTGCCAGCAGCTTGTTAGCAGGGAGTGCCGGGGAGCTGTTTTTT. The chain has TRBV7-9 and TRBJ2-2; D assignment may be TRBD1 or TRBD2 (5 bases each). This CDR3 is 15 amino acids long. Germline CDR1 reads SEHNR; CDR2 reads FQNEAQ (reference sequence). The V gene lost 3 bases and the J gene lost 6 bases, with 14 bases spanning the gap.

This clonotype turned up a few times. The V and J genes are TRBV20-1 and TRBJ2-6, with a tentative D call TRBD1 (5 bases). The CDR3 sequence is 14 residues long. CDR1 and CDR2 (germline): DFQATT, SNEGSKA (reference sequence). Trimming took 6 bases from V and 0 from J, leaving 9 bases between them. Here the CDR3 reads CSADSPSGANVLTF. CDR3 sequence (DNA): TGCAGTGCCGACAGTCCCTCTGGGGCCAACGTCCTGACTTTC.

This clonotype appeared a few times. The gene calls are TRBV20-1 and TRBJ2-5; D is uncertain. The CDR3 runs 12 residues. The V end was cut by 6 bases, the J end by 1 base, with 9 bases between. The germline V gene has CDR1 DFQATT and CDR2 SNEGSKA (reference sequence). The CDR3: CSARRSQETQYF. The DNA for the CDR3 is TGCAGTGCAAGAAGGAGCCAAGAGACCCAGTACTTC.

Note on this clonotype: An end of the junction differs from the germline gene, which may be a read error. The CDR3: CVSSQEGASNNEQFF. In DNA, the CDR3 is TGTGTCAGCAGCCAAGAGGGTGCGTCAAACAATGAGCAGTTCTTC. The chain joins TRBV4-2 to TRBJ2-1, with D maybe TRBD2 (5 bases). Germline-derived CDR1 and CDR2 are LGHNA and YNFKEQ. This CDR3 has 15 amino acids.

The chain couples TRBV28 to TRBJ1-2; D remains unclear. Germline-derived CDR1 and CDR2 are MDHEN and SYDVKM. The V end was cut by 5 bases, the J end by 3 bases, with 7 bases between. This CDR3 contains 12 residues. The CDR3 protein is CASSGRYYGYTF. The DNA of the CDR3 is TGTGCCAGCAGTGGCAGATACTATGGCTACACCTTC.

The chain uses TRBV28 and TRBJ2-5, with TRBD2 matching 10 bases. The J call could be wrong; TRBJ2-7 is a better fit for the DNA end. This CDR3 is 15 amino acids long. Germline CDR1 and CDR2: MDHEN and SYDVKM. The CDR3 region is CASSPRPSGSYEQYF. Written as DNA, the CDR3 is TGTGCCAGCAGTCCTAGACCTAGCGGGAGCTACGAGCAGTACTTC.

As regards this clonotype: The CDR3 does not close with the conserved phenylalanine or tryptophan, likely indicating a read error. The chain recombines TRBV19 with TRBJ1-1; D might be TRBD1 (5 bases). The V end was cut by 0 bases, the J end by 0 bases, with 8 bases between. Looked up from germline, CDR1 is LNHDA and CDR2 is SQIVND (reference sequence). This CDR3 is built from 15 residues. The chain's CDR3 is CASSIEGAVNTEAFS. CDR3 DNA: TGTGCCAGTAGTATAGAAGGGGCTGTGAACACTGAAGCTTTCTCT.

This clonotype came up a few times. The chain carries TRBV7-2 and TRBJ2-4; 7 bases align to TRBD2. The V segment lost 5 bases and the J segment 0 bases; nucleotides outside the gene matches: 7. The CDR3 consists of 16 residues. Germline loops: CDR1 SGHTA, CDR2 FQGNSA. The CDR3 reads CASSTELASAKNIQYF. The CDR3 DNA reads as TGTGCCAGCAGCACAGAACTAGCGTCAGCCAAAAACATTCAGTACTTC. Variable domain in full (rest from reference TRBV7-2 and TRBJ2-4): GAGVSQSPSNKVTEKGKDVELRCDPISGHTALYWYRQSLGQGLEFLIYFQGNSAPDKSGLPSDRFSAERTGGSVSTLTIQRTQQEDSAVYLCASSTELASAKNIQYFGAGTRLSVL.